This T cell receptor beta chain is drawn from a study of blood T cells in healthy people across ages. Alongside a J-beta primer mix, a sample-barcoded 5' primer served in a second PCR lasting roughly 6 to 11 cycles. MiXCR, applied by TCRdb to the 5' RACE reads, yields one record per CDR3 protein. This sample has about 800,000 distinct CDR3 sequences, with 55% to 70% found just once. The CDR3 is made up of 13 amino acids. Trimming removed 6 bases at V and 7 bases at J, with 13 bases between. This clonotype was obtained from a man aged 30 to 39 in good health. The rearrangement joins TRBV12-3 or TRBV12-4 to TRBJ2-4, with D maybe TRBD2 (6 bases). The sample comprised blood. The CDR3 DNA follows: TGTGCCAGCAGCCACGGGGGTCGGAACATTCAGTACTTC. Residues: CASSHGGRNIQYF.